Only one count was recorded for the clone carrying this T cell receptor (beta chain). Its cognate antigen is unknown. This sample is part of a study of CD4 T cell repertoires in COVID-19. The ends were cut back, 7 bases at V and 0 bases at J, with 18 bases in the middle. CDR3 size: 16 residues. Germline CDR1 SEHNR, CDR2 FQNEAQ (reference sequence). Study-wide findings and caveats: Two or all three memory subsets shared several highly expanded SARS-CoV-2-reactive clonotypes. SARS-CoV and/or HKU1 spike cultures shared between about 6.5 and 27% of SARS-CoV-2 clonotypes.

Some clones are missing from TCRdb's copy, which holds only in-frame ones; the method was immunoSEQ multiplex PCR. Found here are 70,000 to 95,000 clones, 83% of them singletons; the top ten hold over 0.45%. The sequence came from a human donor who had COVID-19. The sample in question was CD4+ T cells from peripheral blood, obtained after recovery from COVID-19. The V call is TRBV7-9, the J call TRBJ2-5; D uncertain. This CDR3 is CASTSGTATYQETQYF. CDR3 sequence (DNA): TGTGCCAGCACCTCAGGTACAGCCACTTACCAAGAGACCCAGTACTTC.